This is a list of T cell receptor beta chains from one sample in a study of identifying expanded T cells in peripheral blood. Data came from immunoSEQ multiplex PCR; TCRdb stores just in-frame clones and leaves some out. The sample contains tens of thousands of clones, roughly 91% of which appear only once. Sequencing was performed on blood. The receptor set was obtained from a person aged 18 to 75 in good health. Both conserved end residues are part of each CDR3.

J gene,V gene,CDR3 length,CDR3 protein
TRBJ2-2,TRBV5-1,16,CASSPRGGAQAGELFF
TRBJ1-2,TRBV18,15,CASSPLTGITRGYTF
TRBJ1-4,TRBV10-1,13,CASSEWVFEKLFF
TRBJ1-5,TRBV7-2,13,CASSPRGGQPQHF
TRBJ1-5,TRBV2,14,CASDRNYSNQPQHF
TRBJ2-7,TRBV4-3,16,CASSQDLGGGAYEQYF
TRBJ1-1,TRBV7-9,14,CASRSAAGYTEAFF
TRBJ1-3,TRBV7-8,15,CASSLQPEGAGVIYF
TRBJ2-7,TRBV27,14,CASSAGTSGYEQYF
TRBJ2-1,TRBV2,13,CASSARGYNEQFF
TRBJ2-3,TRBV21-1,16,CASSNRLAPGTDTQYF
TRBJ2-5,TRBV4-1,13,CASSQLSGETQYF
TRBJ2-2,TRBV28,17,CASSSLRGTGGTGELFF
TRBJ2-5,TRBV7-9,17,CASSLGGTSGAQETQYF
TRBJ1-5,TRBV7-8,16,CASSARWTGLNQPQHF
TRBJ1-1,TRBV29-1,13,CSVESRGGTEAFF
TRBJ1-5,TRBV28,17,CASSSLTGGSFNQPQHF
TRBJ1-1,TRBV5-4,15,CASSRDRGWYTEAFF
TRBJ2-7,TRBV2,14,CASSEWGRHYEQYF
TRBJ2-3,TRBV2,12,CASSERGNTQYF
TRBJ2-3,TRBV30,14,CARQAGTHTDTQYF
TRBJ2-7,TRBV5-1,13,CASSLTPTYEQYF
TRBJ1-5,TRBV5-8,12,CASSFGGQPQHF
TRBJ2-5,TRBV7-2,13,CASSLSWQETQYF
TRBJ2-5,TRBV4-1,22,CASSQVLYSPSGGRTIQETQYF
TRBJ2-1,TRBV19,14,CASRHGGVYNEQFF
TRBJ1-1,TRBV2,16,CAREGAGLRMNTEAFF
TRBJ1-6,TRBV6-5,14,CASSYSGHGVPLHF
TRBJ2-3,TRBV5-4,14,CASSPGQGGDTQYF
TRBJ1-3,TRBV7-6,16,CASSPRTATSGNTIYF
TRBJ1-5,TRBV28,14,CASRTAGGLQPQHF
TRBJ1-5,TRBV6-1,15,CASRELRGVNQPQHF
TRBJ2-5,TRBV4-1,14,CASSQEHRDETQYF
TRBJ2-3,TRBV18,15,CASSPLEGGTDTQYF
TRBJ1-4,TRBV6-6,14,CASSLTGANEKLFF
TRBJ2-3,TRBV27,12,CASRTSTDTQYF
TRBJ2-3,TRBV13,14,CASGFGGTADTQYF
TRBJ2-7,TRBV7-2,12,CASSLDRGEQYF
TRBJ2-7,TRBV10-3,15,CAVGLAGGRSYEQYF
TRBJ1-1,TRBV18,14,CASSSRQENTEAFF
TRBJ2-6,TRBV4-3,18,CASSQGVQTQGGANVLTF
TRBJ2-1,TRBV5-6,15,CASSLEERGDNEQFF
TRBJ2-7,TRBV19,13,CASRGIISYEQYF
TRBJ2-5,TRBV7-8,16,CASSQRTGGLGKTQYF
TRBJ2-7,TRBV6-1,14,CATRQTLGSYEQYF
TRBJ1-5,TRBV4-3,14,CASSPSLGRTAQHF
TRBJ2-5,TRBV6-6,15,CASSYFGRPGETQYF
TRBJ2-2,TRBV4-3,14,CASSRYKDTGELFF
TRBJ2-3,TRBV5-6,15,CASSAGLAGSDTQYF
TRBJ1-1,TRBV20-1,10,CSASRNEAFF